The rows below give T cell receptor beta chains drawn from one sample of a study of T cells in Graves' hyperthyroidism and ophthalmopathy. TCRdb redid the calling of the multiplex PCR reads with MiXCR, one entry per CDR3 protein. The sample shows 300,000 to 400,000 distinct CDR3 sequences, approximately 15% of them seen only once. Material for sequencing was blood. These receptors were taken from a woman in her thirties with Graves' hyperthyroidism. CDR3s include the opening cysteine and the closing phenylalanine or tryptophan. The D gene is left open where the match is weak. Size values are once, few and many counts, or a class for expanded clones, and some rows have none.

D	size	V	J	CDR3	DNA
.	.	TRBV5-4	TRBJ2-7	CASSFQGRDYEQYF	TGTGCCAGCAGCTTTCAGGGTAGGGATTACGAGCAGTACTTC
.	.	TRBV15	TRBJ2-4	CATSRAGEEDIQYF	TGTGCCACCAGCAGGGCAGGGGAGGAGGACATTCAGTACTTC
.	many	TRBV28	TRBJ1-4	CASSLVLEGISNEKLFF	TGTGCCAGCAGTTTAGTTCTTGAAGGCATTAGTAATGAAAAACTGTTTTTT
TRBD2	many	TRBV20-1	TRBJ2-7	CSARTSGRYEQYF	TGCAGTGCTAGAACCAGCGGGAGGTACGAGCAGTACTTC
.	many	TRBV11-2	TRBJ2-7	CASSLVECPEHYEQYF	TGTGCCAGCAGCTTAGTGGAATGCCCGGAACACTACGAGCAGTACTTC
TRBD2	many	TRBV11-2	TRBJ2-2	CASSKATSGRARRELFF	TGTGCCAGCAGCAAAGCGACTAGCGGGAGGGCCCGTAGGGAGCTGTTTTTT
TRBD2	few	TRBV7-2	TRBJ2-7	CASSRGGYEQYF	TGTGCCAGCAGCCGGGGGGGTTACGAGCAGTACTTC
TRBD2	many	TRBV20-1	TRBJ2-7	CSAREEGYEQYF	TGCAGTGCCCGGGAGGAGGGATACGAGCAGTACTTC
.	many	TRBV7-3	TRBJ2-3	CASSSQGGPSTDTQYF	TGTGCCAGCAGCTCCCAAGGCGGCCCTAGCACAGATACGCAGTATTTT
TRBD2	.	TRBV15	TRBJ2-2	CATSRDEWALAGRKNTGELFF	TGTGCCACCAGCAGAGATGAGTGGGCACTAGCGGGGAGAAAGAACACCGGGGAGCTGTTTTTT
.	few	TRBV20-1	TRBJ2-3	CSAREGASTDTQYF	TGCAGTGCTAGGGAAGGCGCTAGCACAGATACGCAGTATTTT
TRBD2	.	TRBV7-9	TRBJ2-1	CASSLASPGGEQFF	TGTGCCAGCAGCTTGGCAAGCCCGGGGGGTGAGCAGTTCTTC
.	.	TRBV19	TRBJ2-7	CASKPTGTYEQYF	TGTGCCAGTAAACCGACAGGAACCTACGAGCAGTACTTC
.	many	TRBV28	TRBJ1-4	CASWEDEKLFF	TGTGCCAGCTGGGAGGACGAAAAACTGTTTTTT
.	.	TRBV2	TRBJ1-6	CASSASLGRSNSPLHF	TGTGCCAGCAGTGCGAGCCTGGGACGGAGTAATTCACCCCTCCACTTT
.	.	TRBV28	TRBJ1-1	CASSRRANTEAFF	TGTGCCAGCAGTCGTCGAGCTAACACTGAAGCTTTCTTT
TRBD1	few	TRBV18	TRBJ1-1	CASSPPGQGAFNTEAFF	TGTGCCAGCTCACCGCCGGGACAGGGGGCTTTCAACACTGAAGCTTTCTTT
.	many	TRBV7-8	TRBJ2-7	CASSAEPGTTYEQYF	TGTGCCAGCAGCGCCGAACCCGGGACAACCTACGAGCAGTACTTC
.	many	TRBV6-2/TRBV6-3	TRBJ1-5	CASSPGFQGSNQPQHF	TGTGCCAGCAGCCCCGGGTTCCAAGGTAGCAATCAGCCCCAGCATTTT
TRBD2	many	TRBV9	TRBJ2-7	CASSATGTSGVEQYF	TGTGCCAGCAGCGCCACCGGGACTAGCGGAGTCGAGCAGTACTTC
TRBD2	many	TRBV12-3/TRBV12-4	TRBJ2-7	CASSLGVAGTYEQYF	TGTGCCAGCAGTTTGGGGGTAGCGGGAACCTACGAGCAGTACTTC
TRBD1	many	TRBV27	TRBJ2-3	CASLGQGISDTQYF	TGTGCCAGCCTTGGACAGGGGATCTCAGATACGCAGTATTTT
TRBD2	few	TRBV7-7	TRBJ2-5	CASSQTSGGALHF	TGTGCTAGCAGCCAGACTAGCGGGGGGGCCCTGCACTTC
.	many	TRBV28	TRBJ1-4	CASSPWGPKGTNEKLFF	TGTGCCAGCAGTCCGTGGGGGCCCAAGGGTACTAATGAAAAACTGTTTTTT
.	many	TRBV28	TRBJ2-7	CASSFPPEQYF	TGTGCCAGCAGTTTCCCCCCCGAGCAGTACTTC
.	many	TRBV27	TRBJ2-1	CASSSPKGRKNEQFF	TGTGCCAGCAGTTCCCCAAAGGGTAGGAAGAATGAGCAGTTCTTC
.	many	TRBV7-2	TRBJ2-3	CASSLPTRGDTQYF	TGTGCCAGCAGCCTCCCCACGAGGGGCGATACGCAGTATTTT
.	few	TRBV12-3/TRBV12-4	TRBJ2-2	CASSLLSGAGELFF	TGTGCCAGCAGTTTACTTTCCGGCGCCGGGGAGCTGTTTTTT
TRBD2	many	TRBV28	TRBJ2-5	CASLRGSGGFQETQYF	TGTGCCAGCCTGAGAGGCAGCGGGGGCTTCCAAGAGACCCAGTACTTC
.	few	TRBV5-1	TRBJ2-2	CASSVENTGELFF	TGCGCCAGCAGCGTGGAAAACACCGGGGAGCTGTTTTTT
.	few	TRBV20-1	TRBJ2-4	CSASPRWGDIQYF	TGCAGTGCTAGTCCCAGGTGGGGGGACATTCAGTACTTC
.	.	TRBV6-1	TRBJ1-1	CASRPGHLNTEAFF	TGTGCCAGCAGGCCCGGACACTTGAACACTGAAGCTTTCTTT
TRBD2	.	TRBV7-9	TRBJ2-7	CASSLGLADYEQYF	TGTGCCAGCAGCTTGGGACTAGCCGACTACGAGCAGTACTTC
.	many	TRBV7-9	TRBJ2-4	CASSTQGGNIQYF	TGTGCCAGCAGCACACAGGGTGGGAACATTCAGTACTTC
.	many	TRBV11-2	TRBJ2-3	CASSLGGGGQYF	TGTGCCAGCAGCTTAGGGGGAGGGGGGCAGTATTTT
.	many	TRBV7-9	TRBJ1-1	CASSLPQGWNTEAFF	TGTGCCAGCAGCTTACCACAGGGATGGAACACTGAAGCTTTCTTT
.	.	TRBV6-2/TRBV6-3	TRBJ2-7	CATTSYYEQYF	TGTGCCACCACTTCCTACTACGAGCAGTACTTC
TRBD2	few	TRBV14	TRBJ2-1	CASSHPVGLDHNEQFF	TGTGCCAGCAGCCACCCCGTCGGACTAGACCACAATGAGCAGTTCTTC
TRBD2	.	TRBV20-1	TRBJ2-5	CSARRLTSGILETQYF	TGCAGTGCTAGGAGACTGACTAGCGGGATCCTGGAGACCCAGTACTTC
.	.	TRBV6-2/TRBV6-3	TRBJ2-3	CASSYSRTSTDTQYF	TGTGCCAGCAGTTACTCGAGGACTAGCACAGATACGCAGTATTTT
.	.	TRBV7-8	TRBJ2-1	CASSFLAEGAYNEQFF	TGTGCCAGCAGCTTCCTAGCGGAGGGGGCTTACAATGAGCAGTTCTTC
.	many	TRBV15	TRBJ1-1	CATSSMAGNTEAFF	TGTGCCACCAGCAGTATGGCGGGAAACACTGAAGCTTTCTTT
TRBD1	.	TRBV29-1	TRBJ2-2	CSALGTANTGELFF	TGCAGCGCCCTGGGGACAGCGAACACCGGGGAGCTGTTTTTT
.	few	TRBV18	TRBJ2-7	CASSPKLDLEQYF	TGTGCCAGCTCACCCAAGTTGGATCTCGAGCAGTACTTC
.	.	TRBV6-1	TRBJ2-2	CASSEALSRITGELFF	TGTGCCAGCAGTGAAGCGCTTTCCAGGATAACCGGGGAGCTGTTTTTT
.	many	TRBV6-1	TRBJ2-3	CASSEGSWGADTQYF	TGTGCCAGCAGTGAAGGGTCCTGGGGGGCAGATACGCAGTATTTT
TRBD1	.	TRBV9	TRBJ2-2	CASSTAGTGTGELFF	TGTGCCAGCAGCACTGCCGGGACAGGCACCGGGGAGCTGTTTTTT
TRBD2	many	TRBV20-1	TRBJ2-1	CSTNPGGSADEQFF	TGCAGTACGAATCCGGGCGGGAGCGCTGATGAGCAGTTCTTC
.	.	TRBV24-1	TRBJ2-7	CATSDRGVGGEQYF	TGTGCCACCAGTGATAGAGGGGTGGGAGGCGAGCAGTACTTC
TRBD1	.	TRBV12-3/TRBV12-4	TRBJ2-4	CASSPGQGWGIQYF	TGTGCCAGCAGCCCGGGACAGGGGTGGGGCATTCAGTACTTC
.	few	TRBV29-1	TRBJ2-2	CSVGQNTGELFF	TGCAGTGTGGGGCAGAACACCGGGGAGCTGTTTTTT
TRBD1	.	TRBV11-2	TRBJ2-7	CASSLGWTGDYEQYF	TGTGCCAGCAGCTTAGGTTGGACAGGTGACTACGAGCAGTACTTC
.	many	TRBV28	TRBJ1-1	CASSARPAVPEAFF	TGTGCCAGCAGTGCTCGGCCAGCCGTGCCTGAAGCTTTCTTT
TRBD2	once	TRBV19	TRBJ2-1	CASSMGGEGHNEQFF	TGTGCCAGTAGTATGGGGGGGGAGGGCCACAATGAGCAGTTCTTC
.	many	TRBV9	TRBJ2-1	CASSPRVDEQFF	TGTGCCAGCAGCCCCCGGGTCGATGAGCAGTTCTTC
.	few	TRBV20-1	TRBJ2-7	CSARDLMGRDAYEQYF	TGCAGTGCTAGAGATCTTATGGGCAGGGATGCGTACGAGCAGTACTTC
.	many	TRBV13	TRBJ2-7	CASSPAGLLYEQYF	TGTGCCAGCAGCCCTGCAGGTTTACTCTACGAGCAGTACTTC
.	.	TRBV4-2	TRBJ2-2	CASSRVRDATGELFF	TGTGCCAGCAGTCGGGTCCGGGATGCAACCGGGGAGCTGTTTTTT
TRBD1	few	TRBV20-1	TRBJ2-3	CSARDRDLGTQYF	TGCAGTGCCCGGGACAGGGACCTGGGGACGCAGTATTTT